What follows are 32 T cell receptor beta chains derived from one specimen sequenced in a study of long-term antiretroviral therapy in people with HIV. Run at survey level, the immunoSEQ assay was version v3.0. The table came from immunoSEQ multiplex PCR; TCRdb's copy has only in-frame clones and leaves some out. Here the sample spans about 40,000 clones, around 86% being singletons. The sequences come from unsorted PBMCs, collected 0.1 years before starting antiretroviral therapy. Receptors originate from a woman in her 50s with HIV.

The chain has TRBV6-1 and TRBJ1-3; 8 positions agree with TRBD1. Germline loops: CDR1 MNHNS, CDR2 SASEGT. The ends lost 1 base at V and 4 bases at J; junction bases unmatched: 3. This CDR3 has 15 residues. CDR3 sequence: CASSEGQGAGNTIYF. CDR3 in DNA: TGTGCCAGCAGTGAAGGTCAGGGGGCAGGAAACACCATATATTTT.

The chain employs TRBV11-2 and TRBJ2-7; D gene unclear. With 1 base removed from V and 5 bases from J, the gap between germline ends came to 12 bases. CDR1 and CDR2 from the germline V gene are SGHAT and FQNNGV. This CDR3 has 14 residues. CDR3 protein: CASSLGMGYDEQYF. Here the CDR3 DNA reads TGTGCCAGCAGCTTAGGCATGGGGTACGACGAGCAGTACTTC.

The chain joins TRBV18 to TRBJ2-7; maybe TRBD2 (6 bases). The CDR3 contains 13 residues. CDR1 is KGHSH and CDR2 is LQKENI in the germline V gene. V shed 2 bases and J shed 9 bases, with 14 bases lying between them. This CDR3 is CASSPGRDSGQYF. The CDR3 nucleotides read TGTGCCAGCTCACCAGGCAGGGACTCAGGGCAGTACTTC.

The V call is TRBV11-2, the J call TRBJ2-3; D remains unclear. Germline loops: CDR1 SGHAT, CDR2 FQNNGV. Trimming left V 2 bases short and J 4 bases short, with 10 bases between. The CDR3 is made up of 14 amino acids. The CDR3 region is CASSLLGWADTQYF. CDR3 nucleotides: TGTGCCAGCAGCTTACTAGGATGGGCAGATACGCAGTATTTT.

This clone has a handful of counts. The genes are TRBV29-1 and TRBJ1-2, with TRBD1 matching 7 bases. The germline V gene encodes CDR1 SQVTM and CDR2 ANQGSEA. The V gene end was trimmed by 6 bases and the J gene end by 7 bases; junction bases not matched to a gene: 8. The CDR3 is 12 amino acids. CDR3 sequence reads: CSVQATGTGYTF. The DNA of the CDR3 is TGCAGCGTGCAAGCGACAGGGACTGGCTACACCTTC.

The chain is built from TRBV19 and TRBJ1-1, with D possibly being TRBD1 (6 bases). This CDR3 has 14 residues. V dropped 4 bases and J dropped 4 bases, with 13 bases sitting between them. From germline, CDR1 is LNHDA and CDR2 SQIVND (reference sequence). The CDR3 loop reads CASSRLRGVTEAFF. CDR3 bases: TGTGCCAGTAGTAGGCTGAGGGGGGTCACTGAAGCTTTCTTT.

This clone has just one count. The rearrangement links TRBV30 to TRBJ2-7; tentatively, D is TRBD1 (6 bases). CDR1 GTSNPN and CDR2 SVGIG come from the germline V gene (reference sequence). Trimming pared 2 bases from V and 3 bases from J, leaving 17 bases between. The CDR3 runs to 15 residues. CDR3 loop: CAWSSRDGQNYEQYF. CDR3 DNA sequence: TGTGCCTGGAGTTCCCGGGACGGACAGAACTACGAGCAGTACTTC.

The chain has TRBV30 and TRBJ1-1; D is uncertain. CDR3 length: 13 residues. The V end was cut by 3 bases, the J end by 4 bases, with 12 bases between. Germline assignment: CDR1 GTSNPN and CDR2 SVGIG (reference sequence). The CDR3 coding sequence is TGTGCCTGGAGCGCGGGATGGGGCACTGAAGCTTTCTTT. It encodes CAWSAGWGTEAFF.

For the CDR3, the DNA is TGTGCCAGCTCCTTAGGGGCGGGGGGCTCCTACAATGAGCAGTTCTTC. Protein sequence: CASSLGAGGSYNEQFF. V gene TRBV2 combines with J gene TRBJ2-1, with 8 bases matching TRBD2. Germline V gene lookup returns CDR1 SNHLY and CDR2 FYNNEI. The CDR3 totals 16 residues. Trimming at V came to 8 bases and at J to 0 bases, leaving 9 bases not matched to a gene. The entire variable domain, with the rest obtained from reference TRBV2 and TRBJ2-1, is as follows: EPEVTQTPSHQVTQMGQEVILRCVPISNHLYFYWYRQILGQKVEFLVSFYNNEISEKSEIFDDQFSVERPDGSNFTLKIRSTKLEDSAMYFCASSLGAGGSYNEQFFGPGTRLTVL.

The chain recombines TRBV6-1 with TRBJ2-5; unclear D gene. Germline V gene sequence: CDR1 MNHNS, CDR2 SASEGT. The CDR3 runs 15 residues. V gave up 4 bases and J gave up 5 bases, with 17 bases separating them. The CDR3 loop is CASSAGPTFRETQYF. Written as DNA, the CDR3 is TGTGCCAGCAGTGCCGGGCCCACCTTTAGGGAGACCCAGTACTTC.

This chain links TRBV5-5 with TRBJ2-2; D perhaps matches TRBD2 (5 bases). In germline, CDR1 is SGHKS, CDR2 YYEKEE (reference sequence). CDR3 length equals 18 residues. Trimming pared 0 bases from V and 3 bases from J, leaving 18 bases between. CDR3 sequence reads: CASSLVPIGSSYTGELFF. The CDR3 DNA sequence: TGTGCCAGCAGCTTGGTTCCCATAGGGAGCAGCTACACCGGGGAGCTGTTTTTT.

This chain links TRBV6-5 with TRBJ1-4; tentatively, D is TRBD1 (5 bases). V lost 4 bases and J lost 8, with 17 bases in between. The V gene's germline CDR1 is MNHEY and CDR2 SVGAGI. The CDR3 loop spans 15 amino acids. The CDR3 protein is CASSSDPQGEEKLFF. The CDR3 nucleotides are TGTGCCAGCAGTTCCGACCCCCAGGGAGAGGAAAAACTGTTTTTT.

The chain's CDR3 is CASSEGGGAYEQYF. CDR3 in DNA: TGTGCCAGCAGTGAAGGCGGGGGGGCCTACGAGCAGTACTTC. This chain connects TRBV2 to TRBJ2-7; TRBD2 matches at 9 bases. Losses at the gene ends were 1 base for V and 2 bases for J; bases not matched to a gene: 0. The CDR3 extends over 14 amino acids. CDR1 is SNHLY and CDR2 is FYNNEI in the germline V gene.

The V and J genes are TRBV4-3 and TRBJ1-2; possible D gene TRBD1, 6 bases. Germline V gives CDR1 LGHNA, CDR2 YSLEER. Trimming took 0 bases from V and 5 from J, leaving 10 bases between them. The CDR3 is made up of 14 amino acids. The CDR3 spells CASSQDPRGYGYTF. The CDR3 coding sequence is TGCGCCAGCAGCCAAGACCCCAGGGGTTATGGCTACACCTTC.

DNA of the CDR3: TGTGCCAGCCTAGGGTTCACGGAAGGCTACACCTTC. This translates into CASLGFTEGYTF. This rearrangement joins TRBV18 to TRBJ1-2, with D unresolved. Germline V lookup: CDR1 KGHSH, CDR2 LQKENI. The length of the CDR3 is 12 residues. Trimming removed 8 bases from V and 8 bases from J, with 15 bases in between.

The chain links TRBV6-6 to TRBJ1-6; TRBD1 matches 7 bases. The CDR3 covers 16 residues. Germline-derived CDR1 and CDR2 are MNHNY and SVGAGI (reference sequence). The junction had 9 bases not matched to a gene; V was cut back by 0 bases and J by 10 bases. CDR3: CASSYSSQGSQSPLHF. CDR3 nucleotides: TGTGCCAGCAGTTACTCTTCACAGGGGTCGCAATCACCCCTCCACTTT.

The V gene is TRBV7-6, the J gene TRBJ1-6, with 7 bases fitting TRBD1. The J segment lost 2 bases and the V segment lost 3 bases, leaving 7 bases of the junction unmatched. Germline loops: CDR1 SGHVS, CDR2 FNYEAQ. The CDR3 contains 17 residues. The CDR3 spells CASSFGDSTTYNSPLHF. CDR3 sequence (DNA): TGTGCCAGCAGCTTTGGGGACAGCACAACCTATAATTCACCCCTCCACTTT.

The J gene is TRBJ1-1, the V gene TRBV5-1; D remains unclear. Trimming shortened V by 2 bases and J by 4 bases, and 6 bases separated the two germline ends. The germline gives CDR1 SGHRS, CDR2 YFSETQ. This CDR3 has 12 residues. CDR3 in amino acids: CASSFSTTEAFF. CDR3 nucleotide sequence: TGCGCCAGCAGCTTTTCAACCACTGAAGCTTTCTTT.

This clone occurred a few times. The chain couples TRBV19 to TRBJ1-5, with D unresolved. The CDR3 consists of 14 residues. V was trimmed by 5 bases and J by 5 bases, leaving 13 bases between them. From germline, CDR1 is LNHDA and CDR2 SQIVND (reference sequence). The CDR3 here is CASSHDGVDQPQHF. The CDR3 DNA follows: TGTGCCAGTAGTCATGACGGGGTAGATCAGCCCCAGCATTTT.

The chain is built from TRBV4-3 and TRBJ2-3; unclear D gene. CDR1 is LGHNA, CDR2 YSLEER, per germline. The CDR3 extends over 15 amino acids. V was clipped by 1 base and J by 0 bases, with 8 bases between them. CDR3 region: CASSQGGVSTDTQYF. For the CDR3, the DNA is TGCGCCAGCAGCCAAGGTGGGGTAAGCACAGATACGCAGTATTTT.

The rearrangement links TRBV7-2 to TRBJ2-3; TRBD1 aligns across 10 bases. The CDR3 sequence is 16 residues long. The ends lost 7 bases at V and 1 base at J; junction bases unmatched: 8. CDR1 and CDR2 (germline): SGHTA, FQGNSA. CDR3 amino acids: CASKRQGALGTDTQYF. CDR3 nucleotide sequence: TGTGCCAGCAAGAGACAGGGGGCGTTGGGCACAGATACGCAGTATTTT.

J is TRBJ2-2 and V is TRBV7-9; 8 positions match TRBD2. This CDR3 has 15 amino acids. Looked up from germline, CDR1 is SEHNR and CDR2 is FQNEAQ (reference sequence). After removal of 2 bases from V and 3 bases from J, the junction contained 2 bases not matched to a gene. Here the CDR3 DNA reads TGTGCCAGCAGCTTACGGCGGGGGGACACCGGGGAGCTGTTTTTT. Its protein product is CASSLRRGDTGELFF.

The chain recombines TRBV5-1 with TRBJ1-5, with TRBD1 matching 8 bases. From germline, CDR1 is SGHRS and CDR2 YFSETQ. The CDR3 length is 17 residues. After removal of 4 bases from V and 4 bases from J, the junction contained 13 bases not matched to a gene. This CDR3 reads CASSPTGTGPGNQPQHF. For the CDR3, the DNA is TGCGCCAGCAGCCCAACCGGGACAGGCCCCGGAAATCAGCCCCAGCATTTT.

The chain uses TRBV5-6 and TRBJ2-1, with TRBD2 identical over 8 bases. Per the germline V gene, CDR1 is SGHDT and CDR2 is YYEEEE. The trim removed 2 bases at V and 7 bases at J, leaving 8 bases unmatched. This CDR3 is built from 15 residues. The CDR3 spells CASSFVISGVNEQFF. For the CDR3, the DNA is TGTGCCAGCAGCTTCGTGATTAGCGGGGTTAATGAGCAGTTCTTC.

The rearrangement joins TRBV11-1 to TRBJ1-1, with D maybe TRBD1 (5 bases). The CDR3 extends over 13 amino acids. CDR1 is SGHAT, CDR2 FQDESV, per germline (reference sequence). V shed 6 bases and J shed 5 bases, with 13 bases lying between them. The chain's CDR3 is CASSPGTRTEAFF. DNA for the CDR3: TGTGCCAGCAGTCCAGGGACCCGAACTGAAGCTTTCTTT.

V and J are TRBV6-5 and TRBJ2-7; TRBD2 matches at 8 bases. The CDR3 covers 14 residues. Germline values: CDR1 MNHEY, CDR2 SVGAGI. The junction had 3 bases not matched to a gene; V was cut back by 0 bases and J by 5 bases. The CDR3 sequence: CASSYSDSGDEQYF. CDR3 nucleotides: TGTGCCAGCAGTTACTCTGATAGCGGGGACGAGCAGTACTTC.

The rearrangement joins TRBV10-3 to TRBJ2-5, with 12 bases matching TRBD2. Unmatched junction bases numbered 14, after V lost 4 bases and J lost 5 bases. Germline CDR1 ENHRY, CDR2 SYGVKD. The CDR3 contains 18 residues. CDR3 in amino acids: CAISGGLAGLYGGETQYF. In nucleotides, the CDR3 is TGTGCCATCAGTGGAGGACTAGCGGGGCTCTACGGCGGTGAGACCCAGTACTTC.

This clone was detected only once. This rearrangement joins TRBV6-5 to TRBJ2-7; possibly TRBD2 for D (6 bases). Germline assignment: CDR1 MNHEY and CDR2 SVGAGI. V was shortened by 6 bases and J by 5 bases, with 17 bases between the two germline ends. The CDR3 totals 14 residues. CDR3 in DNA: TGTGCCAGCAGGCGGGATGGGGGTGCCAACGAGCAGTACTTC. It yields the protein CASRRDGGANEQYF.

V and J are TRBV30 and TRBJ1-1, with 9 positions matching TRBD1. V lost 8 bases, J lost 3 bases, and 7 bases stayed unmatched. The CDR3 covers 13 residues. Germline V gives CDR1 GTSNPN, CDR2 SVGIG (reference sequence). CDR3 in DNA: TGTGCCCGAACACAGGGGGCGCACACTGAAGCTTTCTTT. This encodes CARTQGAHTEAFF.

The chain combines TRBV10-1 with TRBJ2-1, with 13 nucleotides matching TRBD2. There are 17 residues in the CDR3. V lost 4 bases, J lost 3 bases, and 6 bases stayed unmatched. CDR1 and CDR2 from the germline V gene are WNHNN and SYGVQD (reference sequence). CDR3 DNA sequence: TGCGCCAGCAGTGGAATCGGACTAGCGGGGGACTACAATGAGCAGTTCTTC. Its translation is CASSGIGLAGDYNEQFF.

The chain carries TRBV21-1 and TRBJ2-5; TRBD2, the table's D call, was not compared with the DNA. TRBV21-1 is a listed pseudogene. The length of the CDR3 is 13 residues. The CDR3 is CASSLLDEETQYF. CDR3 bases: TGTGCCAGCAGCTTACTAGATGAAGAGACCCAGTACTTC.

This clone was observed a single time. V and J are TRBV4-1 and TRBJ1-1; TRBD1 might be the D (5 bases). Trimming cost V 1 base and J 1 base, with 10 bases left between them. Germline assignment: CDR1 MGHRA and CDR2 YSYEKL. The CDR3 runs to 15 residues. The CDR3 DNA sequence: TGCGCCAGCAGCCAAGTCCGACAGCCGAACACTGAAGCTTTCTTT. Translated, it gives CASSQVRQPNTEAFF.